Following are 5 T cell receptor beta chains from one sample sequenced in a study of T cell repertoires in cytomegalovirus infection. TCRdb passed the reads through MiXCR, listing each CDR3 protein once. The table has under 850,000 distinct CDR3 sequences, 35% to 45% seen once. The sequencing input was PBMCs. These receptors were taken from a human donor in good health (CMV status not recorded). Some clones in this sample may be carry-over from other donors' samples.

This clonotype was observed a handful of times. This sequence joins TRBV12-3 or TRBV12-4 and TRBJ1-2, with 9 bases lining up with TRBD1. V lost 6 bases, J lost 3 bases, and 5 bases stayed unmatched. There are 14 residues in the CDR3. CDR3 loop: CASRPTGGYYGYTF. The CDR3 DNA reads TGTGCCAGCAGACCAACAGGGGGCTACTATGGCTACACCTTC.

The chain combines TRBV6-1 with TRBJ1-1; 8 bases are shared with TRBD1. The CDR3 totals 16 residues. Unmatched junction bases numbered 9, after V lost 5 bases and J lost 1 base. The germline V gene encodes CDR1 MNHNS and CDR2 SASEGT. The CDR3 sequence: CASSSRTGIGNTEAFF. The CDR3 coding sequence is TGTGCCAGCAGTTCCCGGACAGGGATAGGGAACACTGAAGCTTTCTTT.

The J gene is TRBJ2-2, the V gene TRBV27; 9 nucleotides line up with TRBD2. The CDR3 totals 14 residues. The V gene's germline CDR1 is MNHEY and CDR2 SMNVEV (reference sequence). The V gene end was trimmed by 3 bases and the J gene end by 7 bases; junction bases not matched to a gene: 3. The CDR3 is CASSLRGGGGELFF. DNA for the CDR3: TGTGCCAGCAGTTTGCGGGGGGGCGGCGGGGAGCTGTTTTTT.

This clonotype was observed a few times. This chain connects TRBV6-6 to TRBJ2-1, with 9 bases aligning to TRBD2. The V segment lost 2 bases and the J segment 3 bases; nucleotides outside the gene matches: 8. This CDR3 spans 17 amino acids. CDR1 and CDR2 (germline): MNHNY, SVGAGI (reference sequence). CDR3 sequence: CASSYPRGRALYNEQFF. CDR3 DNA: TGTGCCAGCAGTTACCCTCGCGGGAGGGCACTCTACAATGAGCAGTTCTTC.

In its sample, this clonotype was seen many times. The chain recombines TRBV7-6 with TRBJ2-1; no clear D. The V end lost 1 base, the J end lost 3 bases, and 19 bases lay between the germline ends. Germline V CDR1 and CDR2: SGHVS, FNYEAQ. The CDR3 covers 18 residues. The CDR3 DNA is TGTGCCAGCAGCTTAGGGCAGGACCAGCACCTCGTCTACAATGAGCAGTTCTTC. Translated, it gives CASSLGQDQHLVYNEQFF.